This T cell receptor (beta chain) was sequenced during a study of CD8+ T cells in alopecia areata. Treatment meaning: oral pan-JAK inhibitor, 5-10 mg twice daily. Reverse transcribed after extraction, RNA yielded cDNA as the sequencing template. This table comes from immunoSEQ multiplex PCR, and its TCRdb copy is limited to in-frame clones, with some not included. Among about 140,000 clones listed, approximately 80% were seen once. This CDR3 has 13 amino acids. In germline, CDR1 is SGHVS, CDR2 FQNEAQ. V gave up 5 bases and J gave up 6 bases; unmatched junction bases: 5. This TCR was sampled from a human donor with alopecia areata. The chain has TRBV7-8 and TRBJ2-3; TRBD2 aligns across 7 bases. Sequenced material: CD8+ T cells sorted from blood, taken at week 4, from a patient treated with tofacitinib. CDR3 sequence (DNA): TGTGCCAGCAGCCCCACAGCGGGGGATACGCAGTATTTT. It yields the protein CASSPTAGDTQYF.